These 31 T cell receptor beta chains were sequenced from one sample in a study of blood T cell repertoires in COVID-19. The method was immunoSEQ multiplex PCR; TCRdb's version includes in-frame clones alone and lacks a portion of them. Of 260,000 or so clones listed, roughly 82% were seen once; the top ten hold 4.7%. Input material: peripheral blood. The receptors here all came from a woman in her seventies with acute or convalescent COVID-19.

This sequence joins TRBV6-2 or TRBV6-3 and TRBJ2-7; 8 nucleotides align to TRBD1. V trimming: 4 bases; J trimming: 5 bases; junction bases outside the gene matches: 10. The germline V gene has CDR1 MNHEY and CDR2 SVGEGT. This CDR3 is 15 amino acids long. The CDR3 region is CASSSSGQADHEQYF. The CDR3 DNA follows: TGTGCCAGCAGTTCGTCGGGACAGGCTGATCACGAGCAGTACTTC.

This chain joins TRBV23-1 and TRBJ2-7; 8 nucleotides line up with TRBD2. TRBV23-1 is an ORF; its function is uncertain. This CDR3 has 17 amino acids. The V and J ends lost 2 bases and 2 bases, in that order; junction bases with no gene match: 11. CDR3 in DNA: TGCGCCAGCAGTCAACCGGCGAGACTAGCGCACACCTACGAGCAGTACTTC. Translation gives CASSQPARLAHTYEQYF.

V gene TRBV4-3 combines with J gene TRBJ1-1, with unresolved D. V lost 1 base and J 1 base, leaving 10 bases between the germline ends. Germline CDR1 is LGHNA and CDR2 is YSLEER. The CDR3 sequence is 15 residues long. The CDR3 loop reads CASSQGGRKNTEAFF. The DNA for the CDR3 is TGCGCCAGCAGCCAAGGTGGGAGGAAGAACACTGAAGCTTTCTTT.

CDR3 protein: CASSLDSLYGYTF. The CDR3 coding sequence is TGTGCCAGCAGCTTGGACAGCCTCTATGGCTACACCTTC. The chain carries TRBV5-4 and TRBJ1-2; D remains ambiguous. Germline CDR1 SGHNT, CDR2 YYREEE (reference sequence). Trimming removed 0 bases at V and 4 bases at J, with 7 bases between. The CDR3 spans 13 residues.

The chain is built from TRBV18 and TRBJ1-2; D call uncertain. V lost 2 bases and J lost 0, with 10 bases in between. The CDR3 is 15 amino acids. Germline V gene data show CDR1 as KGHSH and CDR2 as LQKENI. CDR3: CASSPINGANYGYTF. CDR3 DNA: TGTGCCAGCTCACCAATTAACGGAGCTAACTATGGCTACACCTTC.

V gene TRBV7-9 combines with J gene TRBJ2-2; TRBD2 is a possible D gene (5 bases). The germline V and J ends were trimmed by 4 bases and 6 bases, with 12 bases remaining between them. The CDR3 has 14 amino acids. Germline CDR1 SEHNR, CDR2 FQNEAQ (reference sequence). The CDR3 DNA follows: TGTGCCAGCAGCTCGTCGGGGTGGCCCGGGGAGCTGTTTTTT. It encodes CASSSSGWPGELFF.

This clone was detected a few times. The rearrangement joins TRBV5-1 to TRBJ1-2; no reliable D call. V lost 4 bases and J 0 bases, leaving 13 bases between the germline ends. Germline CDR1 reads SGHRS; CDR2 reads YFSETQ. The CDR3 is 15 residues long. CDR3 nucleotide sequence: TGCGCCAGCAGCCCCGACAAGTTAGCTAACTATGGCTACACCTTC. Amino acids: CASSPDKLANYGYTF.

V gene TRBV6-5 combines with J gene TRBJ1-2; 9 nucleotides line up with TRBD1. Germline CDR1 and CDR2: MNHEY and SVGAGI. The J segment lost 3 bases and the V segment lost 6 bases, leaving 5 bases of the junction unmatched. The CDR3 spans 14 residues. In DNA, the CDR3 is TGTGCCAGCAGACAGGGGGCGCAGGACTATGGCTACACCTTC. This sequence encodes CASRQGAQDYGYTF.

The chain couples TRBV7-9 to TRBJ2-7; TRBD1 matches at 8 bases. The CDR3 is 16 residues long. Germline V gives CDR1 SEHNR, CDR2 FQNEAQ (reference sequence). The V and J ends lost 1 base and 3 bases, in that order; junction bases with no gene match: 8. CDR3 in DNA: TGTGCCAGCAGCTTAGGCTCAGGGGGCTACTTCTACGAGCAGTACTTC. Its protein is CASSLGSGGYFYEQYF.

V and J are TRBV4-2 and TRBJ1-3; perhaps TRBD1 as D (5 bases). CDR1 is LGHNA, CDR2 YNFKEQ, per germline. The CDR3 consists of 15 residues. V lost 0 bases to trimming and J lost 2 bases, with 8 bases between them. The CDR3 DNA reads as TGTGCCAGCAGCCAAGATCGGGGGGCTGGAAACACCATATATTTT. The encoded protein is CASSQDRGAGNTIYF.

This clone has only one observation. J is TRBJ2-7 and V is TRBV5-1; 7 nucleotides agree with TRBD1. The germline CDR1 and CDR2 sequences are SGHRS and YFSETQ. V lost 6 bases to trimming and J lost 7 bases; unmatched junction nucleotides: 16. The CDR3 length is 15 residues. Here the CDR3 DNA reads TGCGCCAGCACTCCTTCCGGAACAGGGGCTCGAGAGCAGTACTTC. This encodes CASTPSGTGAREQYF.

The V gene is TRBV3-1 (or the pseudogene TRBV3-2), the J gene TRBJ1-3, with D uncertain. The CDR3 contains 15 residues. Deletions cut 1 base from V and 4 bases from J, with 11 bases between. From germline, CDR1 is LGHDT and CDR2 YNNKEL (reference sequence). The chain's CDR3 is CASSQVVRLGNTIYF. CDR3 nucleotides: TGTGCCAGCAGCCAAGTTGTGCGTCTCGGAAACACCATATATTTT.

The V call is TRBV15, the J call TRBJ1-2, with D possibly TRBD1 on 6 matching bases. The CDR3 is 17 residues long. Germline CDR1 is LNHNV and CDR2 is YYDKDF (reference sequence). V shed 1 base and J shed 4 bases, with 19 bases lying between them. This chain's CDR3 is CATSRASGTRTVYGYTF. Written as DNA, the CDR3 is TGTGCCACCAGCAGAGCTAGCGGGACAAGGACCGTCTATGGCTACACCTTC.

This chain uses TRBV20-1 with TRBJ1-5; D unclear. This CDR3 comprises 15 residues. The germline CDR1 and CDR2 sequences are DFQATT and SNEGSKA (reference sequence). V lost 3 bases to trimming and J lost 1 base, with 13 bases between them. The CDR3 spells CSASKIVRSNQPQHF. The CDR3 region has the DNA TGCAGTGCTAGTAAAATTGTCAGGAGCAATCAGCCCCAGCATTTT.

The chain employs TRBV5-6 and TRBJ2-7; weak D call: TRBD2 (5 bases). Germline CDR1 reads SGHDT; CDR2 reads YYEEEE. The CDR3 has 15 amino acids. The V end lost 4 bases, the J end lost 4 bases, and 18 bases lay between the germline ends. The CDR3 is CASSRRGDPPYEQYF. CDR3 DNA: TGTGCCAGCAGCCGCCGGGGTGATCCACCTTACGAGCAGTACTTC.

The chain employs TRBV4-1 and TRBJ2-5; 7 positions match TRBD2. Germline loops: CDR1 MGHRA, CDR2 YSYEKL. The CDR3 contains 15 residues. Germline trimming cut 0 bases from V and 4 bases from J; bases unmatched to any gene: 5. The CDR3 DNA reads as TGCGCCAGCAGCCAAGATCGGTCGGGGGGAGAGACCCAGTACTTC. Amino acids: CASSQDRSGGETQYF.

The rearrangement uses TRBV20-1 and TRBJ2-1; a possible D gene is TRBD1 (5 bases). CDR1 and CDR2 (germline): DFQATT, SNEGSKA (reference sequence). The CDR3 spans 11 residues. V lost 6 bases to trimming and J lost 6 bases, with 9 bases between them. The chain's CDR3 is CSAGVGNEQFF. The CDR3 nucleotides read TGCAGTGCAGGGGTTGGCAATGAGCAGTTCTTC.

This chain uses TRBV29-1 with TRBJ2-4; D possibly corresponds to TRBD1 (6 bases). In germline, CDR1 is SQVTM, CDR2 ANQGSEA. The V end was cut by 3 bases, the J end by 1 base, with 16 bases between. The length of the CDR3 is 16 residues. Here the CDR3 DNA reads TGCAGCGTTGATGGGGGCTCGGCATTCGCCAAAAACATTCAGTACTTC. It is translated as CSVDGGSAFAKNIQYF.

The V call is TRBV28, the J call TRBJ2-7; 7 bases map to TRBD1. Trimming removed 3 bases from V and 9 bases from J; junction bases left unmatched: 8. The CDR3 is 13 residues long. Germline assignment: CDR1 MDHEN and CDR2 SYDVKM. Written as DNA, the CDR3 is TGTGCCAGCAGTTTGGACGAACAGGGGACGCAGTACTTC. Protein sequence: CASSLDEQGTQYF.

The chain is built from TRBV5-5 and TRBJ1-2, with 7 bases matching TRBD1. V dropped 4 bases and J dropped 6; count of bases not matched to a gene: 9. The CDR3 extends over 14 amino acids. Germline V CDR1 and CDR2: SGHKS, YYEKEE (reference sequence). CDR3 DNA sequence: TGTGCCAGCAGCGAAAGACAGGGTAATGATGGCTACACCTTC. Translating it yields CASSERQGNDGYTF.

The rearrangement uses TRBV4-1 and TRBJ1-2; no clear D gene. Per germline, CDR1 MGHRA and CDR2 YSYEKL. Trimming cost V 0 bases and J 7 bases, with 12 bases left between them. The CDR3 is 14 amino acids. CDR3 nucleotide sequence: TGCGCCAGCAGCCAAGACACGATGGTCAGTGGCTACACCTTC. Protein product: CASSQDTMVSGYTF.

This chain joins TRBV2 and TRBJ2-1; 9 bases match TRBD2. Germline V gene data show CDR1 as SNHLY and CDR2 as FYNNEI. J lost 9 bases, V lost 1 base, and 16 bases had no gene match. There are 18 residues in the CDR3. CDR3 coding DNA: TGTGCCAGCAGTGAAGAGGCGGGGGGGGCTTCGACTGGCAGTGAGCAGTTCTTC. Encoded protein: CASSEEAGGASTGSEQFF.

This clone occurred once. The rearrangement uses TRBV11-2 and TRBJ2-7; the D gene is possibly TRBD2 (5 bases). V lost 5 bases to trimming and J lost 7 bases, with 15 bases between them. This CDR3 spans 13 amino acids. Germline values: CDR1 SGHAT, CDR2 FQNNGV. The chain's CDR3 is CASSVETGSEQYF. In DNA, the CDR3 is TGTGCCAGCAGCGTGGAGACTGGGAGTGAGCAGTACTTC.

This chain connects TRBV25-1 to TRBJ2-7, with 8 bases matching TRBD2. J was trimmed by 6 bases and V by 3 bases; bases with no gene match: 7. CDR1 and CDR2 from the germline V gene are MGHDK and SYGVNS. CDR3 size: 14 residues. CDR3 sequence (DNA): TGTGCCAGCAGTGATTCGGGACTAGTGGGCGAGCAGTACTTC. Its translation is CASSDSGLVGEQYF.

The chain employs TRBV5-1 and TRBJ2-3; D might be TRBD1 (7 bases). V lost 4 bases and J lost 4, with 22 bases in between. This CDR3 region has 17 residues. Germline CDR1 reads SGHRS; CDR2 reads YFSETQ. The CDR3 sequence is CASSPNWRGRTPDTQYF. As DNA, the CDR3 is TGCGCCAGCAGCCCCAATTGGAGGGGGCGGACGCCAGATACGCAGTATTTT.

The CDR3 nucleotides are TGTGCCAGTAGTATAGCAGCAGGGGATAATTCACCCCTCCACTTT. This codes for CASSIAAGDNSPLHF. This chain connects TRBV19 to TRBJ1-6; perhaps TRBD1 as D (6 bases). The CDR3 is 15 amino acids. V lost 1 base to trimming and J lost 5 bases, with 9 bases between them. Germline values: CDR1 LNHDA, CDR2 SQIVND (reference sequence).

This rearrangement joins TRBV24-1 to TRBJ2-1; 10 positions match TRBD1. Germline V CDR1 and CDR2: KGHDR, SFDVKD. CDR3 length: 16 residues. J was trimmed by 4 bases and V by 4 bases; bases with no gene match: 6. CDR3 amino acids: CATSDSGTGEYNEQFF. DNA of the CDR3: TGTGCCACCAGTGACTCCGGGACAGGGGAATACAATGAGCAGTTCTTC.

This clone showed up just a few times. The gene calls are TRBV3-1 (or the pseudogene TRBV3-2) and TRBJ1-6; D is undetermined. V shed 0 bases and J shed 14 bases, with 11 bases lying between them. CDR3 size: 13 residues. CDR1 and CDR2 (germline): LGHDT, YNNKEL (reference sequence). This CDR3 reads CASSQDLTRTLHF. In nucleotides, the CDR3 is TGTGCCAGCAGCCAAGATTTAACAAGAACCCTCCACTTT.

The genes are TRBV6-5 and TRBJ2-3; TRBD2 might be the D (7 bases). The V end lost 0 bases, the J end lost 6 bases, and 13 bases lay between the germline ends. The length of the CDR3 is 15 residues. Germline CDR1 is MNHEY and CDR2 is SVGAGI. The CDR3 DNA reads TGTGCCAGCAGTTACTCGGTGGGGGGGCCTGATACGCAGTATTTT. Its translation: CASSYSVGGPDTQYF.

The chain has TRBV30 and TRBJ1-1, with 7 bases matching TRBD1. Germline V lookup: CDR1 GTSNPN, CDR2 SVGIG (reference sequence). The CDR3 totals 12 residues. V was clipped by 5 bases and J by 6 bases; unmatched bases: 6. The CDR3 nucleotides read TGTGCCTGGGCGACAGGGCGGGCTGAAGCTTTCTTT. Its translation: CAWATGRAEAFF.

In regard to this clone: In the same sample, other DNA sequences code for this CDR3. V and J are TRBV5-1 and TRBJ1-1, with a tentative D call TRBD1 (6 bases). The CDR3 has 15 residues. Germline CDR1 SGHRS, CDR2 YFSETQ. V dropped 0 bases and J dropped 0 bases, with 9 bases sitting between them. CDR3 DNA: TGCGCCAGCAGCTTGGGGCAGGGGATGAACACTGAAGCTTTCTTT. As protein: CASSLGQGMNTEAFF.